This T cell receptor (beta chain) was recovered during a study of T cell responses to AZD1222 COVID-19 vaccine. Study results and limitations: Spike was spanned by vaccine-associated CD4 TCRs, with dominance at 160-218 and 743-854. Seropositivity was recorded at baseline in only a handful of AZD1222 recipients. Nearly half of spike-specific TCRs reportedly go after variant regions that carry no mutations.

Details on this clone: Its matching antigen is unknown.

Germline CDR1 and CDR2: LGHDT and YNNKEL (reference sequence). The CDR3 is 14 amino acids. V lost 3 bases, J lost 5 bases, and 5 bases stayed unmatched. Repertoires were generated with immunoSEQ multiplex PCR, while TCRdb's copy carries only in-frame clones and drops some. The profile shows some 99,000 clones, around 90% of them singletons. This clonotype was obtained from an adult in good health. The V and J genes are TRBV3-1 (or the pseudogene TRBV3-2) and TRBJ1-1; 8 bases are a match to TRBD1. Sequenced here: peripheral blood, sampled on day 0 of MenACWY control vaccination. CDR3 protein: CASSHTTGGTEAFF. Here the CDR3 DNA reads TGTGCCAGCAGCCACACTACAGGGGGGACTGAAGCTTTCTTT.